This is a list of T cell receptor beta chains from one sample in a study of blood T cell repertoires in COVID-19. TCRdb's table, derived via immunoSEQ multiplex PCR, lists solely in-frame clones and lacks some. This table has 90,000 or so clones, about nine tenths appearing once. Sequenced sample: peripheral blood. The receptors stem from a human donor with active COVID-19. The donor label of this sample is uncertain. Both conserved end residues are part of each CDR3. Each record gives: J gene, clone size, V gene, D gene, CDR3 protein, CDR3 DNA. The D gene is left open where the match is weak. A row's size may be missing; if present it is once, few, many or a size class.

j_call: TRBJ1-1; clone_size: -; v_call: TRBV29-1; d_call: TRBD1; cdr3_aa: CSVSQGTEAFF; cdr3_nt: TGCAGCGTCTCACAGGGGACTGAAGCTTTCTTT
j_call: TRBJ2-7; clone_size: -; v_call: TRBV13; d_call: TRBD1; cdr3_aa: CASSAITTGSAYEQYF; cdr3_nt: TGTGCCAGCAGCGCTATTACGACAGGGTCAGCTTACGAGCAGTACTTC
j_call: TRBJ2-7; clone_size: -; v_call: TRBV6-6; d_call: TRBD1; cdr3_aa: CASSYRIGTGIYEQYF; cdr3_nt: TGTGCCAGCAGTTATCGGATCGGGACAGGGATATACGAGCAGTACTTC
j_call: TRBJ1-5; clone_size: once; v_call: TRBV6-1; d_call: -; cdr3_aa: CASSENRGANQPQHF; cdr3_nt: TGTGCCAGCAGTGAAAATCGAGGCGCCAATCAGCCCCAGCATTTT
j_call: TRBJ2-6; clone_size: -; v_call: TRBV4-1; d_call: -; cdr3_aa: CASSQDSGVGANVLTF; cdr3_nt: TGCGCCAGCAGCCAAGATTCGGGGGTTGGGGCCAACGTCCTGACTTTC
j_call: TRBJ1-3; clone_size: once; v_call: TRBV7-9; d_call: -; cdr3_aa: CASSGGSGNTIYF; cdr3_nt: TGTGCCAGCAGTGGGGGGTCCGGAAACACCATATATTTT
j_call: TRBJ2-3; clone_size: -; v_call: TRBV18; d_call: -; cdr3_aa: CASSTTSTDTQYF; cdr3_nt: TGTGCCAGCTCAACGACTAGCACAGATACGCAGTATTTT
j_call: TRBJ1-1; clone_size: -; v_call: TRBV10-2; d_call: -; cdr3_aa: CASRDSRNTEAFF; cdr3_nt: TGCGCCAGCAGAGACAGTCGGAACACTGAAGCTTTCTTT
j_call: TRBJ1-1; clone_size: few; v_call: TRBV19; d_call: TRBD1; cdr3_aa: CASSIPGQGMKEAFF; cdr3_nt: TGTGCCAGTAGTATTCCCGGACAGGGGATGAAGGAAGCTTTCTTT
j_call: TRBJ2-2; clone_size: -; v_call: TRBV6-1; d_call: -; cdr3_aa: CASSETTGSTGELFF; cdr3_nt: TGTGCCAGCAGTGAAACTACAGGTTCTACCGGGGAGCTGTTTTTT
j_call: TRBJ2-1; clone_size: -; v_call: TRBV11-3; d_call: TRBD1; cdr3_aa: CASSSGTGARRFHNEQFF; cdr3_nt: TGTGCCAGCAGCTCCGGGACAGGGGCCCGGAGGTTCCACAATGAGCAGTTCTTC
j_call: TRBJ2-7; clone_size: -; v_call: TRBV28; d_call: -; cdr3_aa: CASKPSSYEQYF; cdr3_nt: TGTGCCAGCAAGCCAAGCTCCTACGAGCAGTACTTC
j_call: TRBJ1-1; clone_size: -; v_call: TRBV9; d_call: TRBD1; cdr3_aa: CASSEGAGRSNMNTEAFF; cdr3_nt: TGTGCCAGCAGCGAGGGGGCGGGTCGGTCGAACATGAACACTGAAGCTTTCTTT
j_call: TRBJ2-2; clone_size: -; v_call: TRBV21-1; d_call: -; cdr3_aa: CASSKVHRVNPGATGELFF; cdr3_nt: TGTGCCAGCAGCAAAGTCCACCGAGTTAACCCTGGAGCCACCGGGGAGCTGTTTTTT
j_call: TRBJ2-3; clone_size: -; v_call: TRBV5-4; d_call: -; cdr3_aa: CASRSGGSYTDTQYF; cdr3_nt: TGTGCCAGCAGATCCGGCGGGTCCTACACAGATACGCAGTATTTT
j_call: TRBJ2-2; clone_size: -; v_call: TRBV6-2/TRBV6-3; d_call: -; cdr3_aa: CASSYAVMNTGELFF; cdr3_nt: TGTGCCAGCAGTTACGCAGTCATGAACACCGGGGAGCTGTTTTTT
j_call: TRBJ2-5; clone_size: -; v_call: TRBV5-4; d_call: TRBD2; cdr3_aa: CASSSPTSGVQETQYF; cdr3_nt: TGTGCCAGCAGCTCGCCCACTAGCGGGGTACAAGAGACCCAGTACTTC
j_call: TRBJ1-5; clone_size: few; v_call: TRBV4-1; d_call: -; cdr3_aa: CASSQEPGDERPQHF; cdr3_nt: TGCGCCAGCAGCCAAGAACCGGGTGACGAGAGGCCCCAGCATTTT
j_call: TRBJ2-5; clone_size: -; v_call: TRBV7-2; d_call: TRBD2; cdr3_aa: CASSLAGLGKTQYF; cdr3_nt: TGTGCCAGCAGCTTAGCGGGACTAGGAAAGACCCAGTACTTC
j_call: TRBJ1-3; clone_size: -; v_call: TRBV6-5; d_call: TRBD1; cdr3_aa: CASRSGQGGTIYF; cdr3_nt: TGTGCCAGCAGGTCGGGACAGGGTGGTACCATATATTTT
j_call: TRBJ2-3; clone_size: -; v_call: TRBV9; d_call: -; cdr3_aa: CASSVDEGGRSDTQYF; cdr3_nt: TGTGCCAGCAGCGTAGACGAGGGGGGGCGGTCCGATACGCAGTATTTT
j_call: TRBJ2-7; clone_size: -; v_call: TRBV2; d_call: -; cdr3_aa: CASRLGWAYEQYF; cdr3_nt: TGTGCCAGCAGGCTAGGTTGGGCCTACGAGCAGTACTTC
j_call: TRBJ2-3; clone_size: -; v_call: TRBV11-2; d_call: -; cdr3_aa: CASSPTLSPFTDTQYF; cdr3_nt: TGTGCCAGCAGCCCAACGTTGAGTCCCTTCACAGATACGCAGTATTTT
j_call: TRBJ1-1; clone_size: once; v_call: TRBV20-1; d_call: -; cdr3_aa: CSAGRERAFF; cdr3_nt: TGCAGTGCCGGTCGGGAGAGAGCTTTCTTT
j_call: TRBJ2-1; clone_size: -; v_call: TRBV14; d_call: TRBD2; cdr3_aa: CASSSLAGKSYNEQFF; cdr3_nt: TGTGCCAGCAGCTCACTAGCGGGCAAGAGCTACAATGAGCAGTTCTTC
j_call: TRBJ2-7; clone_size: -; v_call: TRBV3-1/TRBV3-2; d_call: TRBD2; cdr3_aa: CASSQDPPLAGGLEQYF; cdr3_nt: TGTGCCAGCAGCCAAGATCCCCCCCTAGCGGGGGGGCTCGAGCAGTACTTC
j_call: TRBJ2-3; clone_size: -; v_call: TRBV7-3; d_call: -; cdr3_aa: CASSLTGSGLPQYF; cdr3_nt: TGTGCCAGCAGCTTAACAGGGTCGGGACTCCCGCAGTATTTT
j_call: TRBJ1-6; clone_size: -; v_call: TRBV5-8; d_call: -; cdr3_aa: CASSALGPPPLHF; cdr3_nt: TGTGCCAGCAGCGCTTTGGGCCCTCCCCCCCTCCACTTT
j_call: TRBJ1-3; clone_size: -; v_call: TRBV29-1; d_call: -; cdr3_aa: CSVGEEIHSGNTIYF; cdr3_nt: TGCAGCGTGGGGGAGGAGATCCACTCTGGAAACACCATATATTTT
j_call: TRBJ2-5; clone_size: -; v_call: TRBV6-6; d_call: TRBD2; cdr3_aa: CASSMTSGGQETQYF; cdr3_nt: TGTGCCAGCAGTATGACTAGCGGGGGCCAAGAGACCCAGTACTTC
j_call: TRBJ1-2; clone_size: -; v_call: TRBV28; d_call: TRBD1; cdr3_aa: CASRAGGYGYTF; cdr3_nt: TGTGCTTCCAGGGCAGGGGGCTATGGCTACACCTTC
j_call: TRBJ2-3; clone_size: -; v_call: TRBV3-1/TRBV3-2; d_call: TRBD1; cdr3_aa: CASEPNRGADGDTQYF; cdr3_nt: TGTGCCAGCGAGCCAAACAGGGGCGCGGATGGGGATACGCAGTATTTT
j_call: TRBJ2-2; clone_size: -; v_call: TRBV15; d_call: -; cdr3_aa: CATSRGLTGNTGELFF; cdr3_nt: TGTGCCACCAGCAGAGGGTTGACGGGGAACACCGGGGAGCTGTTTTTT
j_call: TRBJ2-3; clone_size: -; v_call: TRBV9; d_call: -; cdr3_aa: CASSVVPRAPGTDTQYF; cdr3_nt: TGTGCCAGCAGCGTAGTACCCAGGGCCCCCGGCACAGATACGCAGTATTTT
j_call: TRBJ1-1; clone_size: -; v_call: TRBV12-3/TRBV12-4; d_call: TRBD1; cdr3_aa: CASSTGVGEAFF; cdr3_nt: TGTGCCAGCAGTACAGGGGTAGGTGAAGCTTTCTTT
j_call: TRBJ2-3; clone_size: -; v_call: TRBV11-2; d_call: TRBD2; cdr3_aa: CASSLGGGLTTDTQYF; cdr3_nt: TGTGCCAGCAGCTTGGGCGGGGGACTTACCACAGATACGCAGTATTTT
j_call: TRBJ2-3; clone_size: -; v_call: TRBV28; d_call: TRBD1; cdr3_aa: CASSQDRGPDTQYF; cdr3_nt: TGTGCCAGCAGTCAGGACAGGGGGCCAGATACGCAGTATTTT
j_call: TRBJ1-2; clone_size: -; v_call: TRBV9; d_call: TRBD1; cdr3_aa: CASSVGAGGYYGYTF; cdr3_nt: TGTGCCAGCAGCGTAGGGGCAGGGGGATACTATGGCTACACCTTC
j_call: TRBJ2-3; clone_size: -; v_call: TRBV7-2; d_call: -; cdr3_aa: CASSIRVVGSSTDTQYF; cdr3_nt: TGTGCCAGCAGCATACGAGTCGTGGGGAGTAGCACAGATACGCAGTATTTT
j_call: TRBJ2-3; clone_size: -; v_call: TRBV5-4; d_call: TRBD2; cdr3_aa: CASSQAGGQGDTQYF; cdr3_nt: TGTGCCAGCAGTCAAGCGGGGGGGCAAGGAGATACGCAGTATTTT
j_call: TRBJ1-1; clone_size: -; v_call: TRBV2; d_call: TRBD1; cdr3_aa: CASLGIRGRTEAFF; cdr3_nt: TGTGCCAGCCTAGGGATAAGGGGGCGGACTGAAGCTTTCTTT
j_call: TRBJ2-7; clone_size: -; v_call: TRBV4-1; d_call: -; cdr3_aa: CASSPTGDWPYEQYF; cdr3_nt: TGCGCCAGCAGCCCCACCGGGGACTGGCCCTACGAGCAGTACTTC
j_call: TRBJ2-5; clone_size: few; v_call: TRBV20-1; d_call: TRBD2; cdr3_aa: CSASSARLADQETQYF; cdr3_nt: TGCAGTGCTAGTAGTGCGAGACTAGCGGATCAAGAGACCCAGTACTTC
j_call: TRBJ1-4; clone_size: once; v_call: TRBV5-1; d_call: -; cdr3_aa: CASSNAGIGTEKLFF; cdr3_nt: TGCGCCAGCAGCAATGCAGGAATAGGTACTGAAAAACTGTTTTTT
j_call: TRBJ2-1; clone_size: -; v_call: TRBV19; d_call: -; cdr3_aa: CASMSGAYNEQFF; cdr3_nt: TGTGCCAGTATGAGCGGCGCCTACAATGAGCAGTTCTTC
j_call: TRBJ1-1; clone_size: once; v_call: TRBV4-2; d_call: -; cdr3_aa: CASSQDLSQSNTEAFF; cdr3_nt: TGTGCCAGCAGCCAAGATCTATCACAGTCGAACACTGAAGCTTTCTTT
j_call: TRBJ1-4; clone_size: -; v_call: TRBV4-2; d_call: TRBD1; cdr3_aa: CASSQETSGQGREKLFF; cdr3_nt: TGTGCCAGCAGCCAAGAGACGTCGGGACAGGGACGCGAAAAACTGTTTTTT
j_call: TRBJ2-2; clone_size: -; v_call: TRBV5-1; d_call: -; cdr3_aa: CASNSQGNTGELFF; cdr3_nt: TGCGCCAGCAATTCACAGGGGAACACCGGGGAGCTGTTTTTT